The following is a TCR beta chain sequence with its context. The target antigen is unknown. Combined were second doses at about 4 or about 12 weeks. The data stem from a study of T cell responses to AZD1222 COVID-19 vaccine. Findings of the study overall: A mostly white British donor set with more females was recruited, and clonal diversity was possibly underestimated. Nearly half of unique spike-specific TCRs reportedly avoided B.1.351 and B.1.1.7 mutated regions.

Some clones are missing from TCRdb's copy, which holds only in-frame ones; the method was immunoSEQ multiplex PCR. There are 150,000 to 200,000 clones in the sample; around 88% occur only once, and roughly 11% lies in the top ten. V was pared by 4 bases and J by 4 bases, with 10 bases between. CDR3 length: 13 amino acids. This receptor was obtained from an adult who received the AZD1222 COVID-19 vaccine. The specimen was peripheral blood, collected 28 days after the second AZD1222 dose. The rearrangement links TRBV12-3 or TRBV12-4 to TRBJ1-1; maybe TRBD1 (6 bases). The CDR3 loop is CASSYQGPTEAFF. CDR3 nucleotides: TGTGCCAGCAGTTATCAGGGGCCCACTGAAGCTTTCTTT.